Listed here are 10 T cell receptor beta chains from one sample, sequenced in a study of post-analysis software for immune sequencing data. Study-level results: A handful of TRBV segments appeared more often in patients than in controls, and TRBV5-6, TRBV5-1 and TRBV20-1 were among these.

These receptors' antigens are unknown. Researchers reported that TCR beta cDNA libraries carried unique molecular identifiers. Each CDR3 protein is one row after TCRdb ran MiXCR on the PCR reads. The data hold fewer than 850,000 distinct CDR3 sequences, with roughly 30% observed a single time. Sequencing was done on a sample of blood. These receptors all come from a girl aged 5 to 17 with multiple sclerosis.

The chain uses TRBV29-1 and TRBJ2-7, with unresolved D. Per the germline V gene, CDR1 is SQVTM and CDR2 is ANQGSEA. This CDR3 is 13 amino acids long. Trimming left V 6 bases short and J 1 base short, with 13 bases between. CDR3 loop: CSVSRGTSYEQYF. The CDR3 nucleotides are TGCAGCGTCTCCCGAGGAACATCCTACGAGCAGTACTTC.

CDR3 bases: TGCAGTGCCGCCGAGAGTGGGGGGGATACGCAGTATTTT. It is translated as CSAAESGGDTQYF. The V gene is TRBV20-1, the J gene TRBJ2-3; the D gene is possibly TRBD2 (6 bases). CDR3 length equals 13 residues. V shed 6 bases and J shed 6 bases, with 16 bases lying between them. Per germline, CDR1 DFQATT and CDR2 SNEGSKA (reference sequence).

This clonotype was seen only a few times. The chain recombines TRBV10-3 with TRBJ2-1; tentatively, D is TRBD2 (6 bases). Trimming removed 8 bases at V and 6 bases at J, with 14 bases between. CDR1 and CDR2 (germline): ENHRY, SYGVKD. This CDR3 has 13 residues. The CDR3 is CAIRGGDSNEQFF. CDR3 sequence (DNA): TGTGCCATCCGGGGCGGGGATAGCAATGAGCAGTTCTTC.

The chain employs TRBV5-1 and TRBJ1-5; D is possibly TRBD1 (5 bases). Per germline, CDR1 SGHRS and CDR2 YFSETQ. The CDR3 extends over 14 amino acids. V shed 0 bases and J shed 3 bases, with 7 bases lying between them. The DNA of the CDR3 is TGCGCCAGCAGCTTGGAGGGGATCAATCAGCCCCAGCATTTT. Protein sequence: CASSLEGINQPQHF.

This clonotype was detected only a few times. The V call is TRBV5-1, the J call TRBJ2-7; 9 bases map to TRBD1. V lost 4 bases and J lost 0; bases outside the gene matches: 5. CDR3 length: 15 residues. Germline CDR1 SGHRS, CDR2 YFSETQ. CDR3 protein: CASSEGQGPSYEQYF. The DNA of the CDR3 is TGCGCCAGCAGCGAGGGACAGGGTCCCTCCTACGAGCAGTACTTC. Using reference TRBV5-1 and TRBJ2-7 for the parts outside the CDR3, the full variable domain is KAGVTQTPRYLIKTRGQQVTLSCSPISGHRSVSWYQQTPGQGLQFLFEYFSETQRNKGNFPGRFSGRQFSNSRSEMNVSTLELGDSALYLCASSEGQGPSYEQYFGPGTRLTVT.

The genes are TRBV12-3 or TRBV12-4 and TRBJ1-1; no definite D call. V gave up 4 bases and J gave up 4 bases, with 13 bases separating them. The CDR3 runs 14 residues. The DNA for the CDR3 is TGTGCCAGCAGTTCTCTGAACATGGGCACTGAAGCTTTCTTT. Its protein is CASSSLNMGTEAFF.

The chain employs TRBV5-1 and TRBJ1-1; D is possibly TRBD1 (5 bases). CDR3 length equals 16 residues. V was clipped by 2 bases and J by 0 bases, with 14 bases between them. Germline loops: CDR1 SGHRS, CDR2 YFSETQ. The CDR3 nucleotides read TGCGCCAGCAGCTTTACACCGGGACTTATGAACACTGAAGCTTTCTTT. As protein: CASSFTPGLMNTEAFF.

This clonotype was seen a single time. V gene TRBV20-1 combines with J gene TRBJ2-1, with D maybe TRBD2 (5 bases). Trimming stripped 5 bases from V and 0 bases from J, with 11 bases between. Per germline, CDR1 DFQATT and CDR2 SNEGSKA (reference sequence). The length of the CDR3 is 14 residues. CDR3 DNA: TGCAGTGCTCGGAGGTGGATCTCCTACAATGAGCAGTTCTTC. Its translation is CSARRWISYNEQFF.

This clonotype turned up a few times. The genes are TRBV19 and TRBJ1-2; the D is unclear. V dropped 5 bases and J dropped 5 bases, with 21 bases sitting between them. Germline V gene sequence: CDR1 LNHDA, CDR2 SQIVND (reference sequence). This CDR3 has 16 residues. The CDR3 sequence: CASSASPKSAVYGYTF. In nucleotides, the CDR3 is TGTGCCAGTAGTGCCTCGCCGAAATCGGCCGTATATGGCTACACCTTC.

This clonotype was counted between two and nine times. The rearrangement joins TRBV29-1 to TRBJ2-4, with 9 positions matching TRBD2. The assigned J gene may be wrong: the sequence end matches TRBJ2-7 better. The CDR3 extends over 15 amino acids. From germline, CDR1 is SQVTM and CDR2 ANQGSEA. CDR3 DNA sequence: TGCAGCGTTGAAGATCTGGCGGGAGGGCCGCGCGAGCAGTACTTC. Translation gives CSVEDLAGGPREQYF.